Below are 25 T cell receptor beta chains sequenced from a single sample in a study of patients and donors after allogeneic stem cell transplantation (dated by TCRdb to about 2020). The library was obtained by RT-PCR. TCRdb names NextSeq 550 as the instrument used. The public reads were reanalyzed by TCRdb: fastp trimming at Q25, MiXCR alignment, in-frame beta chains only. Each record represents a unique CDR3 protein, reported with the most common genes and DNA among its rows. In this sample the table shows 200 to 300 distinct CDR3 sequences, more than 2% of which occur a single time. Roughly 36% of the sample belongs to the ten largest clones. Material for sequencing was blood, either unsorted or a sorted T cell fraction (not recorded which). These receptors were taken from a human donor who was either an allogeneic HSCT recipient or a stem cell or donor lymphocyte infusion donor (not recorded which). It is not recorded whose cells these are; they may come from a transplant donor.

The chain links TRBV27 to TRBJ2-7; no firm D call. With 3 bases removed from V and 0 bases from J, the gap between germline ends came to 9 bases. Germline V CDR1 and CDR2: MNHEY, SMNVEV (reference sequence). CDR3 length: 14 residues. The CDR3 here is CASSLLRTSYEQYF. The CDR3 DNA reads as TGTGCCAGCAGTTTGCTACGGACCTCCTACGAGCAGTACTTC.

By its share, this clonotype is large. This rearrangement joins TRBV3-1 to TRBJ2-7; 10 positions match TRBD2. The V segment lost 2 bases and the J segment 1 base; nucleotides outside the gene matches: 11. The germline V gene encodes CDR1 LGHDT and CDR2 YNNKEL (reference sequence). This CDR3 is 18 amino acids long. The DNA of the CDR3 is TGTGCCAGCAGCCAAACCGGACTAGCGGAGGGGGGTTCCTACGAGCAGTACTTC. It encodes CASSQTGLAEGGSYEQYF.

The CDR3 protein is CASSLSNNEQFF. Here the CDR3 DNA reads TGTGCCAGCAGCCTCAGCAACAATGAGCAGTTCTTC. The genes are TRBV7-9 and TRBJ2-1; D unclear. Trimming removed 5 bases at V and 5 bases at J, with 7 bases between. CDR1 and CDR2 from the germline V gene are SEHNR and FQNEAQ (reference sequence). The CDR3 length is 12 residues.

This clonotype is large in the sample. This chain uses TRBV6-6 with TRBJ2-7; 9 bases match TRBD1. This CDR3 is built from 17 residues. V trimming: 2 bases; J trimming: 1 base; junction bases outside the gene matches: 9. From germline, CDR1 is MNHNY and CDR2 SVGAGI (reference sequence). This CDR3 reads CASSYPTDRGLSYEQYF. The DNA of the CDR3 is TGTGCCAGCAGTTACCCCACGGACAGGGGATTATCCTACGAGCAGTACTTC.

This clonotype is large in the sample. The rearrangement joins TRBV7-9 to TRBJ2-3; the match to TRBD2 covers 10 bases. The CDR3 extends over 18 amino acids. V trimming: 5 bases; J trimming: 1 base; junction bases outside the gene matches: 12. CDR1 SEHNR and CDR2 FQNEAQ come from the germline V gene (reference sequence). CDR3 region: CASSPKGLAGDRTDTQYF. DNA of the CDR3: TGTGCCAGCAGCCCAAAGGGGCTAGCGGGAGATCGCACAGATACGCAGTATTTT.

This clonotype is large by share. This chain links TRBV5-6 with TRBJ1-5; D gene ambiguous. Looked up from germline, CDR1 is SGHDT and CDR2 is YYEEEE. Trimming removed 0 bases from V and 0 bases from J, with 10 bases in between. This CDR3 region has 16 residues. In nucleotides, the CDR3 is TGTGCCAGCAGCTTGGGGGCGACTAATAGCAATCAGCCCCAGCATTTT. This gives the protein CASSLGATNSNQPQHF. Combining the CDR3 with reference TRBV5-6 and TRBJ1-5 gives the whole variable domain DAGVTQSPTHLIKTRGQQVTLRCSPKSGHDTVSWYQQALGQGPQFIFQYYEEEERQRGNFPDRFSGHQFPNYSSELNVNALLLGDSALYLCASSLGATNSNQPQHFGDGTRLSIL.

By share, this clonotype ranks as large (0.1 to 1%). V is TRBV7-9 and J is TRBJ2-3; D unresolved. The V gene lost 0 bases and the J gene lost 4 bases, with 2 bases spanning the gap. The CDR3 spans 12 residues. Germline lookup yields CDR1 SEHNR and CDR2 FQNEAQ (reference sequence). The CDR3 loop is CASSLAADTQYF. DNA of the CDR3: TGTGCCAGCAGCTTAGCCGCAGATACGCAGTATTTT.

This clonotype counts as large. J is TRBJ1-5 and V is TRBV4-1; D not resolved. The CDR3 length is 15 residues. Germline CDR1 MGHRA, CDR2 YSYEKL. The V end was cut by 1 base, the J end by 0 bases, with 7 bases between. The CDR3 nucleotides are TGCGCCAGCAGCCAAGCAGGCTATAGCAATCAGCCCCAGCATTTT. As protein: CASSQAGYSNQPQHF.

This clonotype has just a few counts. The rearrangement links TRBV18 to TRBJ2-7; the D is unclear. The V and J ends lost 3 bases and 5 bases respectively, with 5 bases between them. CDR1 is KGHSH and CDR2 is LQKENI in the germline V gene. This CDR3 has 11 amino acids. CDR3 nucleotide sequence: TGTGCCAGCTCACCGTCAGACGAGCAGTACTTC. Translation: CASSPSDEQYF.

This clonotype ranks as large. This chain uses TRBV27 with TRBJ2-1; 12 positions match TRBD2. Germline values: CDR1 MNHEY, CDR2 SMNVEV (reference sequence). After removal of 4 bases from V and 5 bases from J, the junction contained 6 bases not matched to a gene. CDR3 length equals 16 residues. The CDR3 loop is CASSSGRLAGDNEQFF. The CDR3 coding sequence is TGTGCCAGCAGTTCAGGGCGACTAGCGGGAGACAATGAGCAGTTCTTC.

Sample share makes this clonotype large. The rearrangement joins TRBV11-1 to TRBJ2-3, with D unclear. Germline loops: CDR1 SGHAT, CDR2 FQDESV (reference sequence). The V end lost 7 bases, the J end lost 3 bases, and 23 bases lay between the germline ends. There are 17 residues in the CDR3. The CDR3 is CASTPGLATYSTDTQYF. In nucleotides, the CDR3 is TGTGCCAGCACCCCGGGCCTGGCGACTTACAGTACAGATACGCAGTATTTT.

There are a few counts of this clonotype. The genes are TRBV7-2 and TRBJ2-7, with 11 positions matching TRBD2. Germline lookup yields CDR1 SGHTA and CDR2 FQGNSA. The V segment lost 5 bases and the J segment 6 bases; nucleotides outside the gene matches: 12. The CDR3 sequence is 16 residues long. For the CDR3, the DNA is TGTGCCAGCAGCGCCCTACTAGCGGGGGTTCCCACCGAGCAGTACTTC. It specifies CASSALLAGVPTEQYF. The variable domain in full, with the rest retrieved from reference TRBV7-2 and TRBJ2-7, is GAGVSQSPSNKVTEKGKDVELRCDPISGHTALYWYRQSLGQGLEFLIYFQGNSAPDKSGLPSDRFSAERTGGSVSTLTIQRTQQEDSAVYLCASSALLAGVPTEQYFGPGTRLTVT.

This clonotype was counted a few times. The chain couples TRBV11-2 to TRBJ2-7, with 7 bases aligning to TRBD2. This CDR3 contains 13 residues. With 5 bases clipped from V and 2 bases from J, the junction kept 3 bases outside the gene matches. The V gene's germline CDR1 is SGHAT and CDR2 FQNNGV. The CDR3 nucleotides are TGTGCCAGCAGCCTGAGCGGGACCTACGAGCAGTACTTC. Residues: CASSLSGTYEQYF. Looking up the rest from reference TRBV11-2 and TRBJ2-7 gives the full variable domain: EAGVAQSPRYKIIEKRQSVAFWCNPISGHATLYWYQQILGQGPKLLIQFQNNGVVDDSQLPKDRFSAERLKGVDSTLKIQPAKLEDSAVYLCASSLSGTYEQYFGPGTRLTVT.

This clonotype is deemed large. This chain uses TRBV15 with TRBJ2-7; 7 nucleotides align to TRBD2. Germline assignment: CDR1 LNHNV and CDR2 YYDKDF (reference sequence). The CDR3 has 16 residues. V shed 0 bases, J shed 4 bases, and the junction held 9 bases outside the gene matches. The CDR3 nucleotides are TGTGCCACCAGCAGAGATCTGGCGGGAGCTGATTACGAGCAGTACTTC. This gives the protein CATSRDLAGADYEQYF.

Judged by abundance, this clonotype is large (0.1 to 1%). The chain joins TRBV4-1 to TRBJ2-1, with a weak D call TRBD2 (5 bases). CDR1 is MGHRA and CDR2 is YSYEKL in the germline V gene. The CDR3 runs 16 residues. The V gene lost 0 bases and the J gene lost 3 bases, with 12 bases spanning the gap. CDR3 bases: TGCGCCAGCAGCCAAGAGGGTGGGAGTATCTACAATGAGCAGTTCTTC. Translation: CASSQEGGSIYNEQFF.

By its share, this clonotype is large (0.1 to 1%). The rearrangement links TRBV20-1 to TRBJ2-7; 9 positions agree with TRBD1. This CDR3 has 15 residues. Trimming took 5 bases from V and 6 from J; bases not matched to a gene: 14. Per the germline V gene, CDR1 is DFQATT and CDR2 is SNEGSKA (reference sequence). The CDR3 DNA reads TGCAGTGCTTTCCTACCGGGACAGGGATTTTTCGAGCAGTACTTC. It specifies CSAFLPGQGFFEQYF.

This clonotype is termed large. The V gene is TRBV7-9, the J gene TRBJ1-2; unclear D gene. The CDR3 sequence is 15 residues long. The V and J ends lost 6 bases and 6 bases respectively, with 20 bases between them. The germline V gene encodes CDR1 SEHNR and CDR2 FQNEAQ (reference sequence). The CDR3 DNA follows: TGTGCCAGCAGTTGGGCGTGGGGAACCCCTGATGGCTACACCTTC. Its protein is CASSWAWGTPDGYTF.

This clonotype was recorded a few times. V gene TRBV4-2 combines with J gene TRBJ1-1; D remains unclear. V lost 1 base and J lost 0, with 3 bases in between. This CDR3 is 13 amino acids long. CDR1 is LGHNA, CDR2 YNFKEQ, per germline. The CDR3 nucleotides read TGTGCCAGCAGCCAAGCCGTGAACACTGAAGCTTTCTTT. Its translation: CASSQAVNTEAFF.

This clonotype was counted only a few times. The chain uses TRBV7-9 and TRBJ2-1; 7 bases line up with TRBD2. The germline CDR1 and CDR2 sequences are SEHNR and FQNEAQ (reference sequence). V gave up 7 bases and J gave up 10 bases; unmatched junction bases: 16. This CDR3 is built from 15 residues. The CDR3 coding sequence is TGTGCCAGCAAGGTAACGGGAGGCACCTTTAGGGAGCAGTTCTTC. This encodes CASKVTGGTFREQFF.

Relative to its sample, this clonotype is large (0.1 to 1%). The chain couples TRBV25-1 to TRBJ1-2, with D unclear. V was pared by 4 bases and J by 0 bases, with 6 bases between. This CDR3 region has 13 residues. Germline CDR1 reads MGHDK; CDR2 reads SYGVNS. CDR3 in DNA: TGTGCCAGCAGTGCAGGAACTAACTATGGCTACACCTTC. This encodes CASSAGTNYGYTF.

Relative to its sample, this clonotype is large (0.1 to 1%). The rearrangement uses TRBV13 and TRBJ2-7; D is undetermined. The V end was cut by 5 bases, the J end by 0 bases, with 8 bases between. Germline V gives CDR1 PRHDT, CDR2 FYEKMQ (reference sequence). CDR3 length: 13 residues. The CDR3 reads CASSPPASYEQYF. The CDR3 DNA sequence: TGTGCCAGCAGCCCCCCAGCCTCCTACGAGCAGTACTTC.

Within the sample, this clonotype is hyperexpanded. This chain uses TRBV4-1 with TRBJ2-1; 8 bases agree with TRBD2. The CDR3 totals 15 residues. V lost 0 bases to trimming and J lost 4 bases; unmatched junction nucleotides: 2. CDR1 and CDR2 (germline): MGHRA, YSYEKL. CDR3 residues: CASSQDLAGYNEQFF. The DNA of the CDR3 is TGCGCCAGCAGCCAAGATCTAGCGGGTTACAATGAGCAGTTCTTC.

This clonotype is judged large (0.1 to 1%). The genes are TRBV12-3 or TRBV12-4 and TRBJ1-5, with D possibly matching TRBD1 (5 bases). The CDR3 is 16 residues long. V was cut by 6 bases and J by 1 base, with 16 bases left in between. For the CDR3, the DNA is TGTGCCAGCAGCGGCATGGGGGGGTTAAGCAATCAGCCCCAGCATTTT. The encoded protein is CASSGMGGLSNQPQHF.

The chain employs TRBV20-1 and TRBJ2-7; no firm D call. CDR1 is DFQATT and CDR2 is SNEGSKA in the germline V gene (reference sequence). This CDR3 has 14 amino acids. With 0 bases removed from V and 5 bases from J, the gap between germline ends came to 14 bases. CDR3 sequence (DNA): TGCAGTGCTAGAGATGGCGGAGCCTTGGACGAGCAGTACTTC. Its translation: CSARDGGALDEQYF.

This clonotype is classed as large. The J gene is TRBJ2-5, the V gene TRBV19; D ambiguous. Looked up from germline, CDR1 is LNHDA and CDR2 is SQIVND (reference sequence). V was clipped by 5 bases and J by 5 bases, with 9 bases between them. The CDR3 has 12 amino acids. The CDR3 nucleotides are TGTGCCAGTAGTTTCGATTTGGAGACCCAGTACTTC. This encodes CASSFDLETQYF.